A single T cell receptor (beta chain) is shown here with its context. Its antigen remains undetermined. Per-base qualities were not stored, and no clone one base away is much larger. The data were taken from a study of T cell responses to AZD1222 COVID-19 vaccine (dated by TCRdb to the early 2020s). Regarding the complete study: A total of 230 to 250 trial participants underwent TCR sequencing, of whom about 200 had received two doses of AZD1222 and approximately 25 had received two doses of the MenACWY control vaccine. Trial participants were enrolled by age into 18-55, 56-69 and 70-plus year subgroups, with around 140, 26 and 57 TCR-sequenced participants respectively. The full study reports these points: Participants were mostly white British, with more females than males. The authors suggested clonal diversity may have been underestimated. The 56-69-year group was small, and its depth increase did not reach significance, likely because of low power. Epitopes outside the regions mutated in the B.1.351 and B.1.1.7 variants were reportedly recognized by nearly half of the unique spike-specific TCRs. Conclusions about previously exposed vaccinees are limited, since just 5 to 7 AZD1222 recipients were seropositive for SARS-CoV-2 at baseline. No day 14 peak-response samples were available, so repertoires were characterized only after the peak T cell response. The vaccine-associated CD4 TCRs covered the entire spike protein, and the dominant responses fell in regions 160-218 and 743-854. Spike-specific TCR breadth and depth rose significantly after two AZD1222 doses compared with day 0 and with MenACWY recipients.

The CDR3 regions of human TCRbeta chains were subjected to immunosequencing. The authors processed their data as follows. Repertoire TCRs were checked for matches against a reference library of SARS-CoV-2-specific TCRs that had been generated using the MIRA antigen-specificity platform. Breadth meant the fraction of unique TCRs that were SARS-CoV-2-associated, whereas depth meant the fraction of total T cells that were SARS-CoV-2-associated. Using the MIRA data, each spike-specific TCR was assigned both to the spike region to which the TCR was reactive and to a CD4 or CD8 class. Log10-transformed breadth and depth values were compared by one-way ANOVA with Sidak's multiple comparisons tests. TCRdb provides this immuneACCESS table in a form limited to in-frame rearrangements. Some clones are lacking; in checked studies, under half of them reflect an unresolved V gene, and why the rest are absent is not known. Clone size and V and J calls were adopted from that table, with D and trimming inferred from the DNA. The sample yields under 150,000 clones; 85% to 90% were counted once. The top ten clones comprise about 1.5% of the sample.

From the cysteine up to the phenylalanine, the CDR3 has a length of 15 residues. Just the 45-base CDR3 DNA is kept, in frame starting at base 1. At the junction V is shortened by 5 bases and J by 1 base, with 12 bases in between. The germline V gene specifies SGHTA as CDR1 and FQGTGA as CDR2. The time point label here, explained by the study, means: about 28 days (+/-7) after the second vaccine dose. Because spike-specific TCR depth and breadth did not differ between the two schedules, AZD1222 recipients who got a second dose at roughly 4 weeks were pooled with those who got a second dose at roughly 12 weeks. Vaccinee samples came from UK trials COV001 and COV002, including a single-blind randomized controlled phase 2/3 trial of AZD1222 (ChAdOx1 nCoV-19) in healthy adults. For TCRbeta chain sequencing, PBMC samples were collected from trial participants at day 0 and at day 28 after the second dose.

The rearranged segments are TRBV7-3 and TRBJ1-3, with the identity of the D gene unclear. The source material was peripheral blood, sampled 28 days after the second AZD1222 dose. The receptor was derived from an adult who received the AZD1222 COVID-19 vaccine. Read as DNA, the sequence is TGTGCCAGCAGCCCAACGGGAGCTTCTGGAAACACCATATATTTT. Translated, this is CASSPTGASGNTIYF.